This TCR beta chain came from a study of T-cell memory formation after mild COVID-19. MiXCR was run by TCRdb on the 5' RACE reads, yielding one entry per CDR3 protein. The top ten clones hold about 8.1% of a sample with 550,000 to 650,000 distinct CDR3 sequences, 15% to 20% of them seen once. Findings and limits, study-wide: Clones that contracted from day 15 to 85 had balanced CD4/CD8; later expanders were CD4+ biased. The study found contracting CD4+ clones mainly in CM and EM and contracting CD8+ clones in EMRA. Proof of SARS-CoV-2 specificity was absent for the second-wave clones that crested on day 37. Pre-infection memory already had some responding clones, implying cross-reactive memory joined.

Concerning this clonotype itself: What it binds is unknown.

What was sequenced was PBMCs or a T cell subset sorted from them (not recorded which). This receptor was taken from an adult woman who had mild COVID-19 (a few samples of this study predate the infection). Cell type and time point are not known.

DNA for the CDR3: TGTGCCAGCTCACCACCGAGTCTGTTGTTGGGGGGGCGTCGGAATGAGCAGTTCTTC. Its protein is CASSPPSLLLGGRRNEQFF. The rearrangement links TRBV18 to TRBJ2-1, with a tentative D call TRBD2 (7 bases). Trimming shortened V by 0 bases and J by 7 bases, and 25 bases separated the two germline ends. The V gene's germline CDR1 is KGHSH and CDR2 LQKENI. The CDR3 runs 19 residues.